What follows describes a single TCR beta chain. Which antigen it targets is not known. It has no much larger one-base neighbor in the sample; base qualities were not kept. The sample belongs to a study of blood T cells in healthy people across ages (dated by TCRdb to the mid-2010s). About the full investigation: Template switching captured roughly one uniquely barcoded TCR beta cDNA molecule per two T cells in model experiments. To track age-related changes in TCR beta repertoire diversity, the study relied on deep sequencing normalized with unique cDNA molecular identifiers. Donors were grouped into four age groups: young (average about 15 years), middle-aged (roughly 38), aged (around 60) and long-lived (over 80). To avoid experimental bias, donors of different ages were randomly spread across the sequencing lanes. Two additional independent replicas of 1 million unique cDNA reads from the same blood draw were analyzed for two donors (one aged 18 to 29 and one aged 80 or older). The paper's findings and limits, for the study overall: Compared with the aged group, more naive CD4+ T cells, fewer expanded clones and increased TCR diversity were shown by the long-lived group, suggesting age selection. Because donor CMV infection status was unknown, age-related changes in expanded clonotypes were potentially confounded. Conclusive comparison of naive and antigen-experienced compartments was prevented by the profiling of bulk unsorted PBMCs. Observed TCR beta diversity per million T cells fell roughly linearly with age, and a significant reduction was already apparent by age around 44. Estimates of total diversity based on one million sequenced T cells were considered lower bounds and underestimates. The percentage of naive T cells measured by flow cytometry correlated strongly with observed TCR beta diversity.

Systemically healthy Caucasian individuals from Russia, around 38 in total and aged about 6 to 95 years, were included as donors. Each donor gave ten milliliters of peripheral blood, collected into EDTA-treated Vacutainer tubes. PBMCs were isolated by Ficoll-Paque density-gradient centrifugation, with at least 6 million obtained per sample. Trizol reagent was used to extract total RNA from PBMCs, with at least 5.5 micrograms per sample. For every donor, flow cytometry on a PBMC aliquot measured the percentage of naive CD45RAhigh/CD27high T cells. The germline V gene gives CDR1 as MNHEY and CDR2 as SVGAGI. Counted from cysteine to phenylalanine, this CDR3 has 14 amino acids. The DNA shown is the 42-base CDR3, in frame from base 1. V sheds 6 bases and J sheds 2 bases, leaving 13 bases between their ends. Libraries were prepared through 5' RACE. For sequencing, an Illumina HiSeq 2500 was employed. A second PCR of 7 to 11 cycles was run with a J-beta primer mix and a sample-barcoded 5' primer. A unique molecular identifier was introduced onto each TCR beta cDNA molecule by a template-switch 5' adaptor carrying 12 random nucleotides. At least 2.5 million CDR3-containing paired-end reads were obtained from each sample. The Mint cDNA synthesis kit, primed by a TRBC-specific oligonucleotide, was used to synthesize first-strand cDNA from all RNA. Following uracil-DNA glycosylase treatment, a first 18-cycle PCR with universal primers M1SS and BC2_uni_R was performed on all cDNA. The authors processed their data as follows. Each sample was normalized by randomly selecting 1 million high-quality reads, each carrying a distinct molecular identifier. Instead of being binned into consensus sequences, reads that shared molecular identifiers were thrown out. MiTCR, set to a Q25 quality threshold and the strictest error-elimination algorithm, was used for CDR3 identification, clonotype clustering and error correction. A nonparametric unseen species model using Euler transformation provided a lower-bound estimate of total TCR beta diversity. Using fastp trimming at Q25 and MiXCR clonotype assembly, TCRdb reanalyzed the public sequencing data and kept in-frame beta chains. Records with the same CDR3 protein are collapsed into one entry carrying the most frequent genes and DNA. TCRdb, rather than the study authors, made the V and J calls. Present in this sample are under 800,000 distinct CDR3 sequences, about 40% of which were seen just once. The top ten constitute 20% to 25% of the sample.

The chain employs TRBV6-5 and TRBJ2-5; TRBD2 is a possible D gene, resting on 5 matching bases. The clonotype was recovered from an older woman in good health. Sequencing was done on a sample of blood. Here is the DNA: TGTGCCAGCAGAACGGGGTCTGGACAAGAGACCCAGTACTTC. Translation gives CASRTGSGQETQYF.